This T cell receptor beta chain was observed in a study of identical twins (dated by TCRdb to the mid-2010s). In the study overall: To test whether fetal clonotypes persist, the study used deep sequencing on TCR alpha and beta repertoires from monozygotic twins, unrelated adults of various ages, and cord blood. Replicate twin experiments were performed at different times using different library preparation protocols to rule out contamination. Study-wide findings and limitations: Because the same donors could not be followed over many years, the conclusions depended on cross-sectional statistical analysis. A weaker excess of twin sharing was found in beta out-of-frame sequences because the signal-to-noise ratio was lowered by fewer shared sequences. Out-of-frame TCR alpha sharing in monozygotic twins was systematically underestimated by recombination models, whereas sharing between unrelated individuals was in agreement with the recombination models. Out-of-frame TCR alpha sequences shared between twins showed an excess of low generation-probability sequences compared with coincidental sharing between unrelated individuals. Abundant cord blood beta clonotypes carried fewer insertions; young adult naive repertoires showed a weaker similar trend, while memory repertoires showed none. Zero-insertion analyses could be partly confounded by invariant T cells such as MAIT and iNKT, although diverse VJ usage argued against such confounding for most clonotypes.

Only healthy Caucasian donors were included. Three unrelated non-twin adults were additionally sequenced: a male aged 18 to 30, a male aged 50 to 59 and a female aged 50 to 59. Miltenyi CD45RO+ enrichment and human naive T-cell isolation kits were used to isolate memory (CD45RO+) and naive T cells from PBMC. V and J lose 5 bases and 9 bases, and a span of 17 bases separates them. CDR1 and CDR2, per the germline V gene, are MNHEY and SVGEGT. CDR3 length: 15 amino acids, cysteine to phenylalanine. The kept DNA is CDR3 alone, 45 bases in frame from the first base. This clonotype was observed a few times. The clone's antigen remains unknown. No base-level quality is on record; no much larger clone is a single base apart. Library preparation was by 5' RACE. TCRdb shows the sequencer as Illumina HiSeq 2000. Template switching added a universal primer binding site, and the final cDNA carried a unique molecular identifier that allowed TCR cDNA molecules to be counted accurately. Specific primers in the conserved constant-segment region were used to synthesize first-strand cDNA for TCR alpha and beta chains. To control for contamination, each cDNA library was double barcoded with a SMART-Mk sample barcode plus Illumina barcodes. TruSeq adapter sequences, together with Illumina sample barcodes, were added in two successive PCR steps. The Illumina HiSeq platform was used with custom primers to sequence TCR alpha and beta cDNA libraries. The study's own analysis went as follows. Raw reads were processed with MiGEC to extract unique molecular identifiers, and MiXCR was used to determine CDR3 positions. Recombination models were inferred per individual with the repgenHMM and IGoR tools using an EM algorithm. Shared clonotypes were analyzed with the tcR package in R, and sharing was normalized by the product of cloneset sizes. To study raw recombination free of thymic and clonal selection effects, out-of-frame nonproductive sequences were analyzed. TCRdb itself trimmed the public reads at Q25 with fastp, ran MiXCR and retained productive beta chains. Entries that share a CDR3 protein sequence are merged under the most common genes and DNA. These V and J calls derive from TCRdb rather than the authors' analysis. The sample profile shows 350,000 to 450,000 distinct CDR3 sequences; about a fifth of them were found once. Roughly 12% of the sample comes from the top ten.

Sample: naive T cells sorted from blood. This specimen's cell subset or site label, per the study, means: cells isolated with a human naive T-cell isolation kit. This chain is built from TRBV6-2 or TRBV6-3 and TRBJ1-6; TRBD1 is a possible D gene, resting on 5 matching bases. The sequence came from a man in his fifties or sixties in good health. Read as DNA, the sequence is TGTGCCAGCAGTCAAAATCGGGACGGCGGTTCACCCCTCCACTTT. It encodes CASSQNRDGGSPLHF.